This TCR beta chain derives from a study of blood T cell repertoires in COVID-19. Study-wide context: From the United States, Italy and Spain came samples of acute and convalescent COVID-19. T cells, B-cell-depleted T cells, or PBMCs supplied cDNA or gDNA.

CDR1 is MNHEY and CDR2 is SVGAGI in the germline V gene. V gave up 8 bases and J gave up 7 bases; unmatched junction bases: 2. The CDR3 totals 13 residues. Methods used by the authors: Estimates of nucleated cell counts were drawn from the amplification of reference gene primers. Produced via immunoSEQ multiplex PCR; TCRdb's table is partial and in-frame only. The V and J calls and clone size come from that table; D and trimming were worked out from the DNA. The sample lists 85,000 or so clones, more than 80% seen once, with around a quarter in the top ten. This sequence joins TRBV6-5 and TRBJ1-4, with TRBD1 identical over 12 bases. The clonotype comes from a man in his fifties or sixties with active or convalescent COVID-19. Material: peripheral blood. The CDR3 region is CASGTGGLEKLFF. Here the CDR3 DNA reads TGTGCCAGCGGGACAGGGGGCCTTGAAAAACTGTTTTTT.